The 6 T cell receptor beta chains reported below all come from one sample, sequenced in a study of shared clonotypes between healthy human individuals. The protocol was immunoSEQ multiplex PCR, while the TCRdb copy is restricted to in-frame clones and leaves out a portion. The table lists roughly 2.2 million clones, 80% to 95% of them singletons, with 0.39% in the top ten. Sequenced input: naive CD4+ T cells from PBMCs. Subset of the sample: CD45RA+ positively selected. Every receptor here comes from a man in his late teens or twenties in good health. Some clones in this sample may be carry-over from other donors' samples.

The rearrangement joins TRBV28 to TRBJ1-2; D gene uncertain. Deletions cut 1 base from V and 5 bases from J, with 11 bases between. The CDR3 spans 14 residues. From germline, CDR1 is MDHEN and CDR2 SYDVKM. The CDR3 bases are TGTGCCAGCAGTTTATCTGGCTTGACTTATGGCTACACCTTC. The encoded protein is CASSLSGLTYGYTF.

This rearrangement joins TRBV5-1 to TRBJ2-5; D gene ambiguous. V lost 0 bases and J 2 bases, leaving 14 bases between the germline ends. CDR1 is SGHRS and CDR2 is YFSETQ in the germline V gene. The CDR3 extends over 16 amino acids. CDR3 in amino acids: CASSLAPESRQETQYF. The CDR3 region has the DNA TGCGCCAGCAGCTTGGCACCTGAGTCAAGACAAGAGACCCAGTACTTC. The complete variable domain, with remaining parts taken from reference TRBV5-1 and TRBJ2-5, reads KAGVTQTPRYLIKTRGQQVTLSCSPISGHRSVSWYQQTPGQGLQFLFEYFSETQRNKGNFPGRFSGRQFSNSRSEMNVSTLELGDSALYLCASSLAPESRQETQYFGPGTRLLVL.

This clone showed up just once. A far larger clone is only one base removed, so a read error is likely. CDR3 nucleotide sequence: TGTGCCAGCAGCTCCCGACAGCCAACTAATGAAAAACTGTTTTTT. Translating it yields CASSSRQPTNEKLFF. The V call is TRBV5-4, the J call TRBJ1-4; TRBD1 might be the D (5 bases). V lost 3 bases, J lost 0 bases, and 9 bases lay in between. The germline gives CDR1 SGHNT, CDR2 YYREEE (reference sequence). The CDR3 has 15 amino acids.

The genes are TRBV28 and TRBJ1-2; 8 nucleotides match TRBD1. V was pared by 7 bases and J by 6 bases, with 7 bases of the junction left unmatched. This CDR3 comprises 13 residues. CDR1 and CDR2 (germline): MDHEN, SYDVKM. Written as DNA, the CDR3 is TGTGCCAGCATCGCGGACAGGGCGCATGGCTACACCTTC. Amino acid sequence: CASIADRAHGYTF.

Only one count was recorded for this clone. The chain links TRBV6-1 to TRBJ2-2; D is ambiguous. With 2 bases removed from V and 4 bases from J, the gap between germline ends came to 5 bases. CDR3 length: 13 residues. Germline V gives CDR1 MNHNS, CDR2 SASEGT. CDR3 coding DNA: TGTGCCAGCAGTGAAAGTCTCACCGGGGAGCTGTTTTTT. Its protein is CASSESLTGELFF.

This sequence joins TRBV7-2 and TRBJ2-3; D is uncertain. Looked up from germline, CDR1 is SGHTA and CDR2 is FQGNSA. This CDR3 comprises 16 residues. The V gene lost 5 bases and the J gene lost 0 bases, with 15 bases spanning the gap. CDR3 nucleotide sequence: TGTGCCAGCAGCCAAGGCGGTCGCTCTAGCACAGATACGCAGTATTTT. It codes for CASSQGGRSSTDTQYF.